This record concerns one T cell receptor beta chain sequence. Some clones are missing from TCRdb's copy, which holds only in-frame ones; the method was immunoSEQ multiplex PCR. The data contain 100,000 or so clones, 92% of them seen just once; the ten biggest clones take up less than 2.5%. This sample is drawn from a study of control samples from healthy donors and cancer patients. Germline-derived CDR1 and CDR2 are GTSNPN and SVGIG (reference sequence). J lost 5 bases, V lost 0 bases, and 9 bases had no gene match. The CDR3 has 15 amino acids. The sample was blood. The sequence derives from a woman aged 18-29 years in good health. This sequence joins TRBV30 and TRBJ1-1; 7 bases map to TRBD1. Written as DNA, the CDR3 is TGTGCCTGGAGTGTTTCCTTCCAGGGGGGGACTGAAGCTTTCTTT. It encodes CAWSVSFQGGTEAFF. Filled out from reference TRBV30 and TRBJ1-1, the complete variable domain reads SQTIHQWPATLVQPVGSPLSLECTVEGTSNPNLYWYRQAAGRGLQLLFYSVGIGQISSEVPQNLSASRPQDRQFILSSKKLLLSDSGFYLCAWSVSFQGGTEAFFGQGTRLTVV.